Below are 5 T cell receptor beta chains sequenced from a single sample in a study of cytomegalovirus exposure and HLA in healthy donors. Primers for the PCR totalled 60 Vbeta and 13 Jbeta. Sequencing used immunoSEQ multiplex PCR; TCRdb keeps in-frame clones, though not all of them. The sample lists under 200,000 clones, roughly 77% seen once, with around 3.4% in the top ten. The sample consisted of PBMCs. Receptors were obtained from a man aged 25 to 40 in good health and CMV-seropositive.

The J gene is TRBJ1-5, the V gene TRBV6-1; D is undetermined. The CDR3 runs to 12 residues. Germline V gene sequence: CDR1 MNHNS, CDR2 SASEGT. V lost 4 bases and J lost 5, with 6 bases in between. The CDR3 protein is CASSGTYQPQHF. The CDR3 bases are TGTGCCAGCAGTGGGACTTATCAGCCCCAGCATTTT.

The J gene is TRBJ2-1, the V gene TRBV30; 9 bases agree with TRBD2. V lost 7 bases and J lost 0; bases outside the gene matches: 10. The CDR3 loop spans 16 amino acids. Germline assignment: CDR1 GTSNPN and CDR2 SVGIG (reference sequence). The CDR3 coding sequence is TGTGCCTCCCGGTTGCGGGGGGGCAGCTCCTACAATGAGCAGTTCTTC. Its protein product is CASRLRGGSSYNEQFF. The whole variable domain, remainder taken from reference TRBV30 and TRBJ2-1, is SQTIHQWPATLVQPVGSPLSLECTVEGTSNPNLYWYRQAAGRGLQLLFYSVGIGQISSEVPQNLSASRPQDRQFILSSKKLLLSDSGFYLCASRLRGGSSYNEQFFGPGTRLTVL.

The V call is TRBV28, the J call TRBJ1-2, with TRBD1 as a possible D gene (6 bases). V lost 0 bases and J 5 bases, leaving 19 bases between the germline ends. The CDR3 is 17 amino acids. Per the germline V gene, CDR1 is MDHEN and CDR2 is SYDVKM. In nucleotides, the CDR3 is TGTGCCAGCAGTTTATGGGCAGGGGTCTCGGTTTGGTATGGCTACACCTTC. Amino acid sequence: CASSLWAGVSVWYGYTF.

The chain uses TRBV28 and TRBJ1-2, with unresolved D. This CDR3 comprises 14 residues. From germline, CDR1 is MDHEN and CDR2 SYDVKM. The V and J ends lost 4 bases and 2 bases respectively, with 11 bases between them. CDR3 region: CASSSLGDNYGYTF. Here the CDR3 DNA reads TGTGCCAGCAGTTCCCTAGGAGACAACTATGGCTACACCTTC.

This clone was recorded only once. The J gene is TRBJ1-2, the V gene TRBV6-6; 9 nucleotides align to TRBD1. Germline V gene lookup returns CDR1 MNHNY and CDR2 SVGAGI (reference sequence). V was clipped by 6 bases and J by 8 bases; unmatched bases: 4. This CDR3 contains 12 residues. The CDR3 DNA follows: TGTGCCAGCAGCCCGACAGGGGGGGGCTACACCTTC. Its translation: CASSPTGGGYTF.